A single sample is the source of the 25 T cell receptor beta chains below, sequenced in a study of T cells in Graves' hyperthyroidism and ophthalmopathy. Amplified TCR beta CDR3 regions came from RNA transcripts. First-round RT-PCR with HTBI primers amplified the TCR CDR3 region. TCRdb independently ran MiXCR on the multiplex PCR reads; one entry per CDR3 protein. The sample lists about 330,000 distinct CDR3 sequences, about 13% occurring once. The sample consisted of blood. These receptors were obtained from a woman aged 40 to 55 with Graves' ophthalmopathy.

Only a few counts were recorded for this clonotype. For the CDR3, the DNA is TGCAGTGCTAGAGATGCCTGGGACAGGGATAATCAGCCCCAGCATTTT. Translation: CSARDAWDRDNQPQHF. This rearrangement joins TRBV20-1 to TRBJ1-5; 9 bases map to TRBD1. Unmatched junction bases numbered 7, after V lost 0 bases and J lost 4 bases. CDR3 length: 16 residues. CDR1 is DFQATT and CDR2 is SNEGSKA in the germline V gene (reference sequence).

V is TRBV4-1 and J is TRBJ2-2; 10 nucleotides match TRBD1. Germline loops: CDR1 MGHRA, CDR2 YSYEKL. J gave up 7 bases and V 0 bases, and 8 bases lay outside the gene matches. The CDR3 consists of 17 residues. The CDR3 here is CASSQDWDRGRIGELFF. The CDR3 nucleotides are TGCGCCAGCAGCCAAGATTGGGACAGGGGAAGAATCGGGGAGCTGTTTTTT.

This clonotype showed up many times. Here the CDR3 reads CASSLGGGELFF. CDR3 DNA: TGTGCCAGCAGCTTAGGAGGGGGGGAGCTGTTTTTT. This rearrangement joins TRBV13 to TRBJ2-2; no reliable D call. The CDR3 totals 12 residues. The V gene's germline CDR1 is PRHDT and CDR2 FYEKMQ (reference sequence). V lost 0 bases to trimming and J lost 8 bases, with 4 bases between them. The variable domain in full, completed from reference TRBV13 and TRBJ2-2, reads AAGVIQSPRHLIKEKRETATLKCYPIPRHDTVYWYQQGPGQDPQFLISFYEKMQSDKGSIPDRFSAQQFSDYHSELNMSSLELGDSALYFCASSLGGGELFFGEGSRLTVL.

This clonotype showed up many times. This sequence joins TRBV6-1 and TRBJ1-5; tentatively, D is TRBD1 (5 bases). CDR3 length: 16 amino acids. V lost 5 bases to trimming and J lost 3 bases, with 17 bases between them. Germline V lookup: CDR1 MNHNS, CDR2 SASEGT. DNA of the CDR3: TGTGCCAGCAGTCAACTCGGGGGGGAGGCCAATCAGCCCCAGCATTTT. Translated, it gives CASSQLGGEANQPQHF.

In this sample, this clonotype turned up a few times. The rearrangement links TRBV28 to TRBJ2-5; TRBD2 matches at 9 bases. Looked up from germline, CDR1 is MDHEN and CDR2 is SYDVKM. This CDR3 spans 15 amino acids. Unmatched junction bases numbered 7, after V lost 6 bases and J lost 2 bases. Here the CDR3 reads CASRVFSGGQETQYF. The CDR3 bases are TGTGCCAGCAGGGTATTCAGCGGGGGGCAAGAGACCCAGTACTTC. Based on the CDR3 plus reference TRBV28 and TRBJ2-5, the full variable domain is DVKVTQSSRYLVKRTGEKVFLECVQDMDHENMFWYRQDPGLGLRLIYFSYDVKMKEKGDIPEGYSVSREKKERFSLILESASTNQTSMYLCASRVFSGGQETQYFGPGTRLLVL.

This clonotype was detected many times. This rearrangement joins TRBV19 to TRBJ1-1; the D gene is possibly TRBD1 (5 bases). CDR3 length equals 14 residues. The V and J ends lost 0 bases and 2 bases respectively, with 7 bases between them. CDR1 LNHDA and CDR2 SQIVND come from the germline V gene (reference sequence). CDR3 sequence (DNA): TGTGCCAGTAGTATAGAAGGGACCAACACTGAAGCTTTCTTT. It yields the protein CASSIEGTNTEAFF.

This clonotype was detected once. The chain employs TRBV5-5 and TRBJ2-1; 8 nucleotides line up with TRBD2. CDR1 and CDR2 (germline): SGHKS, YYEKEE (reference sequence). The CDR3 extends over 15 amino acids. V lost 1 base and J lost 5; bases outside the gene matches: 5. CDR3 in amino acids: CASSLNPSGHNEQFF. DNA of the CDR3: TGTGCCAGCAGCTTGAATCCTAGCGGGCACAATGAGCAGTTCTTC. Based on the CDR3 plus reference TRBV5-5 and TRBJ2-1, the full variable domain is DAGVTQSPTHLIKTRGQQVTLRCSPISGHKSVSWYQQVLGQGPQFIFQYYEKEERGRGNFPDRFSARQFPNYSSELNVNALLLGDSALYLCASSLNPSGHNEQFFGPGTRLTVL.

In this sample, this clonotype turned up many times. The chain has TRBV20-1 and TRBJ2-7; TRBD2 agrees at 10 bases. The CDR3 loop spans 15 amino acids. J was trimmed by 0 bases and V by 2 bases; bases with no gene match: 4. Germline values: CDR1 DFQATT, CDR2 SNEGSKA (reference sequence). The CDR3 DNA sequence: TGCAGTGCTAGACGGACTAGCGGAACCTCCTACGAGCAGTACTTC. This gives the protein CSARRTSGTSYEQYF.

This clonotype has at least ten counts. V gene TRBV28 combines with J gene TRBJ2-7, with D uncertain. Germline-derived CDR1 and CDR2 are MDHEN and SYDVKM. The V end lost 10 bases, the J end lost 1 base, and 11 bases lay between the germline ends. The CDR3 extends over 12 amino acids. The CDR3 region is CATETRSYEQYF. CDR3 DNA sequence: TGTGCCACCGAAACCAGGTCCTACGAGCAGTACTTC.

This clonotype was counted many times. The chain recombines TRBV6-1 with TRBJ1-5, with a weak D call TRBD1 (5 bases). Trimming cost V 11 bases and J 4 bases, with 15 bases left between them. Germline V gene data show CDR1 as MNHNS and CDR2 as SASEGT. The CDR3 is made up of 13 amino acids. The CDR3 DNA sequence: TGTGCCGTTTATACAGGACTTAATCAGCCCCAGCATTTT. This sequence encodes CAVYTGLNQPQHF.

This clonotype was picked up a small number of times. The V call is TRBV19, the J call TRBJ2-2; D ambiguous. Germline CDR1 LNHDA, CDR2 SQIVND (reference sequence). V lost 6 bases and J 2 bases, leaving 10 bases between the germline ends. The CDR3 consists of 14 residues. The CDR3 sequence: CASSSTTNTGELFF. CDR3 in DNA: TGTGCCAGTAGCAGTACTACAAACACCGGGGAGCTGTTTTTT.

The rearrangement joins TRBV5-1 to TRBJ2-3; D uncertain. The V gene lost 0 bases and the J gene lost 4 bases, with 15 bases spanning the gap. This CDR3 has 16 amino acids. Germline assignment: CDR1 SGHRS and CDR2 YFSETQ. In DNA, the CDR3 is TGCGCCAGCAGCTTGGGTACTCCTTCCCTAGCAGATACGCAGTATTTT. Residues: CASSLGTPSLADTQYF.

The table lists this clonotype with many counts. This chain joins TRBV10-1 and TRBJ2-3; no reliable D call. Germline CDR1 and CDR2: WNHNN and SYGVQD (reference sequence). The CDR3 consists of 15 residues. V shed 3 bases and J shed 0 bases, with 10 bases lying between them. The CDR3 loop reads CASSESGVSTDTQYF. The DNA of the CDR3 is TGCGCCAGCAGTGAATCGGGTGTTAGCACAGATACGCAGTATTTT.

This clonotype was seen more than once but under ten times. A read error may produce the germline difference seen at one junction end. The chain carries TRBV15 and TRBJ2-7; unclear D gene. The V gene's germline CDR1 is LNHNV and CDR2 YYDKDF (reference sequence). This CDR3 contains 13 residues. Here the CDR3 DNA reads TGTGCCATCAGCCGAGCCCGTAAAGGAGAGCAGTACTTC. Residues: CAISRARKGEQYF.

The V gene is TRBV20-1, the J gene TRBJ1-6, with D possibly being TRBD1 (5 bases). Per germline, CDR1 DFQATT and CDR2 SNEGSKA (reference sequence). CDR3 length equals 18 residues. Trimming took 0 bases from V and 6 from J, leaving 21 bases between them. The CDR3: CSARDRLGGALGNSPLHF. In nucleotides, the CDR3 is TGCAGTGCTAGAGATCGACTGGGAGGGGCGCTGGGTAATTCACCCCTCCACTTT.

This clonotype was picked up a small number of times. This sequence joins TRBV3-1 and TRBJ2-1, with D perhaps TRBD2 (6 bases). CDR1 is LGHDT and CDR2 is YNNKEL in the germline V gene (reference sequence). Trimming removed 4 bases from V and 2 bases from J, with 6 bases in between. The CDR3 is 13 amino acids. In nucleotides, the CDR3 is TGTGCCAGCAGCCGACTAGCCTACAATGAGCAGTTCTTC. Its translation: CASSRLAYNEQFF.

The sample holds many counts of this clonotype. CDR3 nucleotides: TGTGCCAGCAGTCCTCCCCGTCGCAGGACAGGGGCTTACGAGCAGTACTTC. Amino acid sequence: CASSPPRRRTGAYEQYF. The V call is TRBV28, the J call TRBJ2-7, with TRBD1 identical over 9 bases. CDR1 and CDR2 (germline): MDHEN, SYDVKM. There are 17 residues in the CDR3. After removal of 5 bases from V and 4 bases from J, the junction contained 15 bases not matched to a gene.

Only a few counts were recorded for this clonotype. V and J are TRBV24-1 and TRBJ2-2; D may be TRBD2 (6 bases). This CDR3 is built from 17 residues. The V gene's germline CDR1 is KGHDR and CDR2 SFDVKD. V shed 3 bases and J shed 2 bases, with 15 bases lying between them. CDR3 loop: CATSDTPGLINTGELFF. In DNA, the CDR3 is TGTGCCACCAGTGATACTCCTGGACTAATAAACACCGGGGAGCTGTTTTTT.

This clonotype was counted at least ten times. The chain has TRBV28 and TRBJ1-3, with D tentatively TRBD1 (5 bases). The CDR3 length is 14 residues. The ends were cut back, 6 bases at V and 4 bases at J, with 13 bases in the middle. Germline V gives CDR1 MDHEN, CDR2 SYDVKM. The CDR3 DNA reads as TGTGCCAGCAGCCCACCGACAGTAGGAAACACCATATATTTT. It translates to CASSPPTVGNTIYF.

This clonotype was detected a few times. The chain couples TRBV4-1 to TRBJ2-7; 11 bases align to TRBD2. Germline V gives CDR1 MGHRA, CDR2 YSYEKL. The CDR3 is made up of 15 amino acids. V trimming: 3 bases; J trimming: 1 base; junction bases outside the gene matches: 2. CDR3 sequence (DNA): TGCGCCAGCAGCCAGTCTAGCGGGAGGTCCTACGAGCAGTACTTC. It translates to CASSQSSGRSYEQYF.

To note about this clonotype: A single base separates this from a much larger clone, so it may be a read error. The J gene is TRBJ2-3, the V gene TRBV6-2 or TRBV6-3; TRBD1 matches 9 bases. Trimming cost V 6 bases and J 2 bases; bases outside gene matches: 6. This CDR3 contains 15 residues. Germline V CDR1 and CDR2: MNHEY, SVGEGT. The CDR3 sequence is CASRLQGAHTDTQYF. The CDR3, as DNA: TGTGCCAGCAGATTACAGGGGGCTCACACAGATACGCAGTATTTT.

Only a few counts were recorded for this clonotype. This chain connects TRBV5-6 to TRBJ2-3; possibly TRBD2 for D (6 bases). V was trimmed by 1 base and J by 1 base, leaving 13 bases between them. The germline V gene has CDR1 SGHDT and CDR2 YYEEEE. The CDR3 has 16 amino acids. The CDR3 here is CASSLRGGVGTDTQYF. CDR3 DNA sequence: TGTGCCAGCAGCTTGAGGGGCGGGGTAGGCACAGATACGCAGTATTTT.

The chain employs TRBV29-1 and TRBJ1-2; 10 bases fit TRBD1. CDR3 length equals 13 residues. The germline V gene has CDR1 SQVTM and CDR2 ANQGSEA. The trim removed 6 bases at V and 6 bases at J, leaving 7 bases unmatched. This CDR3 reads CSVLTGGFDGYTF. In nucleotides, the CDR3 is TGCAGCGTGTTGACAGGGGGCTTCGATGGCTACACCTTC.

Many counts were recorded for this clonotype. The V call is TRBV7-2, the J call TRBJ1-2, with 9 bases aligning to TRBD1. This CDR3 has 15 amino acids. V was clipped by 3 bases and J by 5 bases; unmatched bases: 7. CDR1 is SGHTA and CDR2 is FQGNSA in the germline V gene. CDR3 bases: TGTGCCAGCAGCTTGGGGACAGGGAGAAGTTATGGCTACACCTTC. Translating it yields CASSLGTGRSYGYTF.

In its sample, this clonotype was seen many times. Here the CDR3 DNA reads TGTGCCAGCAGCTCCATCAGTCATCTGGGGAGGCATTCACCCCTCCACTTT. Its protein is CASSSISHLGRHSPLHF. The gene calls are TRBV11-2 and TRBJ1-6, with D uncertain. V was shortened by 4 bases and J by 8 bases, with 21 bases between the two germline ends. The CDR3 length is 17 residues. In germline, CDR1 is SGHAT, CDR2 FQNNGV.